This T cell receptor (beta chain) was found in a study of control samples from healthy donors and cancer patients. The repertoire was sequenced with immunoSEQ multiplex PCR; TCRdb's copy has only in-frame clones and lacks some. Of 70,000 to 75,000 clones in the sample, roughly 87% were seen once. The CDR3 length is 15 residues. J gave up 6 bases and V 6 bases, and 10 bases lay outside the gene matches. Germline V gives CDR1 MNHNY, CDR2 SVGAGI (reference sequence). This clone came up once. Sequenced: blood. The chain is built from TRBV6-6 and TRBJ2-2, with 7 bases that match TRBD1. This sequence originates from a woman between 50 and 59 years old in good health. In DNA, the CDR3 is TGTGCCAGCAGCCGACAGGGTAGTGTCTCCGGGGAGCTGTTTTTT. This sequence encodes CASSRQGSVSGELFF.